This T cell receptor (beta chain) was obtained from a study of shared clonotypes between healthy human individuals (dated by TCRdb to 2020 to 2022). The study in broad terms: The cohort included a few men and a couple of women between 18 and 49 years of age. Libraries were prepared and TCR repertoires were sequenced by different laboratories using diverse techniques, in order to increase sequencing depth and limit assay-specific biases. Per donor, three plates each were used for CD4 naive and CD4 memory, two for CD8 naive, and one for CD8 memory. The study deeply sequenced blood TCR repertoires of several healthy adults to estimate repertoire size and the extent of clonotype sharing between individuals. Between about 0.94 and 10 billion PBMCs per donor were obtained by leukapheresis.

CDR1 SGHVS and CDR2 FQNEAQ are derived from the germline V gene. The CDR3 spans 14 residues, from the cysteine through the phenylalanine. The kept DNA is CDR3 alone, 42 bases in frame from the first base. V loses 2 bases, J loses 2 bases, and the germline ends lie 9 bases apart. CD8 naive samples were obtained by positive selection for CCR7 among CD45RO-negative cells, yielding a CD45RA+CCR7+ population from which TemRA cells were excluded. Donors were healthy HIV-negative adults with no recently reported acute infections or vaccinations. Every donor was a Caucasian adult living in Nashville, Tennessee, USA. Blood was collected by leukapheresis, and PBMCs were isolated by Ficoll-Histopaque density gradient centrifugation and then cryopreserved in liquid nitrogen vapor phase. Analytical flow cytometry was used to check the purity and quantity of each magnetically sorted T cell population. Genomic DNA was isolated from every sorted fraction and measured by UV absorbance on a Nanodrop 2000c.

A word on this clone: What antigen it recognizes has not been identified. Base-call qualities are not available, and no considerably larger clone is one nucleotide away.

Using the deep immunoSEQ assay, TCR CDR3 regions were amplified from genomic DNA by multiplex PCR. Extracted genomic DNA from each cell subset was distributed evenly across all wells of several immunoSEQ 96-well plates, and each plate was treated as a replicate. For sorted subsets, each replicate PCR was loaded with roughly 0.2 ug genomic DNA, equivalent to about 30,000 T cell genomes. The purified libraries were quantified using a Qubit 3.0 fluorometer, sized with a Bioanalyzer 2100, and then quantified again using the KAPA Library Quantification kit. A separate single-read 150-cycle Illumina NextSeq 550 flow cell was used to sequence each immunoSEQ 96-well plate. The paper's data handling went like this. The immunoSEQ output contained only junctional sequences without quality scores, so filtering could not match that applied to full-length reads. To assign V/J genes and CDR3, sequences were annotated against IMGT germline references using PyIR, a Python wrapper for IgBLAST v1.9. Any read was removed if the V/J assignment was weak (E-value above 1e-6), the CDR3 was missing, or the read contained stop codons, out-of-frame junctions, or ambiguous translated residues. A V3J clonotype was defined by an identical inferred V gene, J gene, and CDR3 amino acid sequence. The percentage overlap between two repertoires was calculated by dividing the number of shared unique clonotypes by the size of the smaller repertoire. Richness of each repertoire was evaluated using RTK rarefaction, the Chao1 estimator, and Recon v2.1 estimates of unobserved clonotypes. Generation probabilities for all TCRbeta clonotypes obtained by the gDNA method from four donors were computed using OLGA. The clones in this table, taken by TCRdb from immuneACCESS, are in-frame only. Not every clone is retained; where verified, under half of the shortfall comes from an unresolved V gene, and the cause of the rest is unknown. That table is the source of V, J and clone size, and D and trimming were worked out from the DNA. The sample table lists roughly 590,000 clones, around 95% of them with a count of one. 0.11% of the sample comes from the top ten.

The study at large found these results: Compared with non-shared clonotypes, the clonotypes found in all four sorted-subset donors had higher generation probabilities. Pairwise subsampling led to the expectation that sequencing depth would affect the degree of clonotype sharing among donors. Because the study included only a small number of donors, the genetic and exposure-history diversity represented was limited. When a handful of donors were compared, the shared fraction of clonotypes was 5% to 6.5% for naive CD4, about 4% for naive CD8, more than 2% for memory CD4, and 0.3% to 0.5% for memory CD8. Sampling was restricted to blood, and TCR repertoires in tissue are likely to differ from TCR repertoires in blood. Rarefaction of sorted-subset datasets indicated incomplete sequencing despite the large sequencing depth. Naive subsets generally had larger estimated clonotype richness than memory subsets.

The sample taken for sequencing was naive CD8+ T cells sorted from blood. Sample cell subset or site, as interpreted from the label and publication: CD45RA+CCR7+. This receptor was taken from a woman between 25 and 40 years old in good health. This sequence uses TRBV7-8 and TRBJ1-2, with no confidently assigned D gene. The CDR3 sequence is CASSLPERNYGYTF. The nucleotide sequence reads as follows: TGTGCCAGCAGCTTACCAGAACGGAACTATGGCTACACCTTC.